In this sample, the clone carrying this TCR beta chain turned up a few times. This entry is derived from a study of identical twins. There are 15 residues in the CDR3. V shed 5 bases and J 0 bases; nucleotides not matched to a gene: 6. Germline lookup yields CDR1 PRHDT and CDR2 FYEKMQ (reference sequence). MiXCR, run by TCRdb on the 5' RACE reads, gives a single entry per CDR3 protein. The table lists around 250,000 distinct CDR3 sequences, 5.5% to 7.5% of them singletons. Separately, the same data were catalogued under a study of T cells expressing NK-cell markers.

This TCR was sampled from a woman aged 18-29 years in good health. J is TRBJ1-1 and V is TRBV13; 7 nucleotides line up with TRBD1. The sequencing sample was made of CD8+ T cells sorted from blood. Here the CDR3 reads CASSPSGGVNTEAFF. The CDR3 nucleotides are TGTGCCAGCAGCCCCTCAGGGGGGGTGAACACTGAAGCTTTCTTT.